These 10 T cell receptor beta chains originate from one sample sequenced in a study of control samples from healthy donors and cancer patients. The repertoire was sequenced with immunoSEQ multiplex PCR; TCRdb's copy has only in-frame clones and lacks some. The table shows roughly 100,000 clones, with roughly 89% occurring only once. Sample: blood. Receptor source: a human donor in good health. The donor label of this sample is uncertain.

The chain couples TRBV7-2 to TRBJ1-2; possibly TRBD1 for D (6 bases). V was trimmed by 2 bases and J by 4 bases, leaving 11 bases between them. From germline, CDR1 is SGHTA and CDR2 FQGNSA. The CDR3 contains 14 residues. In nucleotides, the CDR3 is TGTGCCAGCAGCTTAACCGGACAGCTCTATGGCTACACCTTC. Its protein is CASSLTGQLYGYTF.

The chain carries TRBV28 and TRBJ2-3; possibly TRBD2 for D (7 bases). The CDR3 extends over 15 amino acids. Trimming took off 7 bases at V and 0 bases at J, with 14 bases between the two ends. CDR1 MDHEN and CDR2 SYDVKM come from the germline V gene. The DNA for the CDR3 is TGTGCCAGCACCTCGGGGGGCCCCAGCACAGATACGCAGTATTTT. Encoded protein: CASTSGGPSTDTQYF.

J is TRBJ1-1 and V is TRBV6-5, with a weak D call TRBD1 (6 bases). Germline V gene lookup returns CDR1 MNHEY and CDR2 SVGAGI. The V end was cut by 7 bases, the J end by 6 bases, with 21 bases between. The CDR3 totals 15 residues. The CDR3 sequence is CASTSGGLGHSEAFF. The CDR3 nucleotides are TGTGCCAGCACTTCTGGAGGTTTGGGACATTCTGAAGCTTTCTTT.

V usage is TRBV6-6 and J usage is TRBJ2-3; D may match TRBD1 or TRBD2 (5 bases each). Trimming removed 5 bases from V and 10 bases from J, with 10 bases in between. CDR1 and CDR2 (germline): MNHNY, SVGAGI (reference sequence). The CDR3 spans 11 residues. This CDR3 is CASSPGAPQYF. In DNA, the CDR3 is TGTGCCAGCAGTCCCGGGGCTCCGCAGTATTTT.

CDR3 amino acids: CASSWRDRQFF. Written as DNA, the CDR3 is TGTGCCAGCAGCTGGAGGGACCGGCAGTTCTTC. This sequence joins TRBV5-6 and TRBJ2-1; possibly TRBD2 for D (6 bases). Per the germline V gene, CDR1 is SGHDT and CDR2 is YYEEEE. Between the trimmed V and J ends, which lost 3 bases and 12 bases, there was a span of 10 bases. This CDR3 contains 11 residues.

The chain joins TRBV12-3 or TRBV12-4 to TRBJ1-1; D remains ambiguous. Trimming stripped 8 bases from V and 3 bases from J, with 13 bases between. The CDR3 consists of 13 residues. CDR3: CASAFRTYTEAFF. CDR3 nucleotides: TGTGCCAGCGCTTTCCGCACCTACACTGAAGCTTTCTTT.

The rearrangement joins TRBV4-1 to TRBJ2-3; D is uncertain. The germline V gene has CDR1 MGHRA and CDR2 YSYEKL. The ends were cut back, 2 bases at V and 3 bases at J, with 6 bases in the middle. There are 13 residues in the CDR3. CDR3 DNA sequence: TGCGCCAGCAGCCAATTTGGAACAGATACGCAGTATTTT. Its translation: CASSQFGTDTQYF.

This clone was recorded only once. The V gene is TRBV21-1, the J gene TRBJ1-2; the tabulated D call, TRBD1, remains unverified against the DNA. TRBV21-1 is a pseudogene locus. The CDR3 contains 14 residues. The CDR3 bases are TGTGCCAGCAGCATTCTACGTAGGGGTAATAGCTACACCTTC. As protein: CASSILRRGNSYTF.

The J gene is TRBJ1-5, the V gene TRBV7-2; D perhaps matches TRBD1 (5 bases). The CDR3 has 15 residues. Germline values: CDR1 SGHTA, CDR2 FQGNSA. Trimming removed 2 bases at V and 2 bases at J, with 10 bases between. The CDR3 region has the DNA TGTGCCAGCAGCTTACTCCAGGGCGGCAATCAGCCCCAGCATTTT. Protein: CASSLLQGGNQPQHF.

The V call is TRBV6-5, the J call TRBJ1-4; a weak D match, TRBD1 (5 bases). Trimming removed 0 bases from V and 3 bases from J, with 11 bases in between. The CDR3 runs 16 residues. In germline, CDR1 is MNHEY, CDR2 SVGAGI. The CDR3 DNA sequence: TGTGCCAGCAGTTACTCGTTTATGACAGCTAATGAAAAACTGTTTTTT. Translation gives CASSYSFMTANEKLFF.